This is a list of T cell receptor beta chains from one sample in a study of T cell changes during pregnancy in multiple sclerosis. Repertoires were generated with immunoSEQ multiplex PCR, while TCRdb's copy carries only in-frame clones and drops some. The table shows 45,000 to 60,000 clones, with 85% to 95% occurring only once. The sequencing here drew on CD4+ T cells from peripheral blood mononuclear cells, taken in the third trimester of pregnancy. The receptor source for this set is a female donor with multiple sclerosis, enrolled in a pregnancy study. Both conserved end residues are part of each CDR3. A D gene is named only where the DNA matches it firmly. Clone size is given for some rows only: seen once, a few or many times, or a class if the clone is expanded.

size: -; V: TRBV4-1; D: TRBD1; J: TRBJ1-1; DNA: TGCGCCAGCAGCCTCGTACAGGGGGCAACGAACACTGAAGCTTTCTTT; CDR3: CASSLVQGATNTEAFF
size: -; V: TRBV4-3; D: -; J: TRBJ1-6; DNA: TGCGCCAGCAGCCAAGCTCGGGTGGACAATACTTCACCCCTCCACTTT; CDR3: CASSQARVDNTSPLHF
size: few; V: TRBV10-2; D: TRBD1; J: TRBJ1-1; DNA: TGCGCCACGACAGGGGATAACACTGAAGCTTTCTTT; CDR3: CATTGDNTEAFF
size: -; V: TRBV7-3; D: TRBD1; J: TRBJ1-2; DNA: TGTGCCAGCTCCCTAGGACAGGGGAAGGGTGGCTACACCTTC; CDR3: CASSLGQGKGGYTF
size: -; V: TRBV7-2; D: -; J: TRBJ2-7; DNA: TGTGCCAGCAGCTTACAGTCCACAAAGGGGAACGAGCAGTACTTC; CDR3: CASSLQSTKGNEQYF
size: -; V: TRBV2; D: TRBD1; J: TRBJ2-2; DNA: TGTGCCAGCAGTGCCGTACAGGGGGCGATTTCAGGGGAGCTGTTTTTT; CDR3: CASSAVQGAISGELFF
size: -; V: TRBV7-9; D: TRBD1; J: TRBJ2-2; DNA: TGTGCCAGCAGCTTAGCGGGGACAGGGGGCGGCCTGTCTTTT; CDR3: CASSLAGTGGGLSF
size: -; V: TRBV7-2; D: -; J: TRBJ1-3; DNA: TGTGCCAGCAATAGCTACAGGGCGCTCGGAAACACCATATATTTT; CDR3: CASNSYRALGNTIYF
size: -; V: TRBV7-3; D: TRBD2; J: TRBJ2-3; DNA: TGTGCCAGCAGCCCGGCGCGGGGGGGATGGGATACGCAGTATTTT; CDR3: CASSPARGGWDTQYF
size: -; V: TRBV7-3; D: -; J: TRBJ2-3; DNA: TGTGCCAGCGCCAACTCTAGCGCACCGCAGTATTTT; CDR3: CASANSSAPQYF
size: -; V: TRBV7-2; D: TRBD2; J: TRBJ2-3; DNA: TGTGCCAGCAGCTTAAGATCCTTAGCGGGGCGGGGGGGCCCAGATACGCAGTATTTT; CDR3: CASSLRSLAGRGGPDTQYF
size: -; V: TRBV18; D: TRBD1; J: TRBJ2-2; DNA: TGTGCCAGCTCACCCCTGGGACAGGGGTTACCCGGGGAGCTGTTTTTT; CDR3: CASSPLGQGLPGELFF
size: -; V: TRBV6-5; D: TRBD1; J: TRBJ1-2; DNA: TGTGCCAGCAGTGACTCGAACAGGGGGGACAGGGGCTACACCTTC; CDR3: CASSDSNRGDRGYTF
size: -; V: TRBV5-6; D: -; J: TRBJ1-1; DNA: TGTGCCAGCAGCTTGGATTTCGAGGGCACTGAAGCTTTCTTT; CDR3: CASSLDFEGTEAFF
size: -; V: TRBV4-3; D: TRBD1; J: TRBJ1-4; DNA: TGCGCCAGCAGCCAAGACGGGACAGCTAATGAAAAACTGTTTTTT; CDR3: CASSQDGTANEKLFF
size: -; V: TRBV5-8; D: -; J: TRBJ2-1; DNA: TGTGCCAGCAGCTTGGGCTGGGGGCGAGAAAATGAGCAGTTCTTC; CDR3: CASSLGWGRENEQFF
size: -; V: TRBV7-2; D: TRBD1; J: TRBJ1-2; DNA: TGTGCCAGCAGCTTAGCCAGGTGGACAGGGGTGGACTATGGCTACACCTTC; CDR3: CASSLARWTGVDYGYTF
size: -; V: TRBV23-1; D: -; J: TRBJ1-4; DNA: TGCGCCAGCCTTCACCCTGACAGGACAACTAATGAAAAACTGTTTTTT; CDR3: CASLHPDRTTNEKLFF
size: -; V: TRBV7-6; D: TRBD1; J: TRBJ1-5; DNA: TGTGCCAGCTCGGGACAGGGAAGCAATCAGCCCCAGCATTTT; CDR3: CASSGQGSNQPQHF
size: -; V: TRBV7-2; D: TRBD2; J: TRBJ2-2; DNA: TGTGCCAGCAGCTTATCGGGACTAGCGGGTGGCGGGGAGCTGTTTTTT; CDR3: CASSLSGLAGGGELFF
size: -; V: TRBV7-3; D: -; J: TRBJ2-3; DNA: TGTGCCAGCAGCTCTGGACTTACCCCCGGCACAGATACGCAGTATTTT; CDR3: CASSSGLTPGTDTQYF
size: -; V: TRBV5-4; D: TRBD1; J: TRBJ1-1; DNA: TGTGCCAGCAGCCGCAGACAGGGAAGGTCGCCTGAAGCTTTCTTT; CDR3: CASSRRQGRSPEAFF
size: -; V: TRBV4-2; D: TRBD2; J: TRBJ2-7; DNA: TGTGCCAGCAGCCCTAGCGGGGGGCGCTCCTACGAGCAGTACTTC; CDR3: CASSPSGGRSYEQYF
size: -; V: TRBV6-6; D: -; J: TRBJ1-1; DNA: TGTGCCAGCAGTCCTGGGGGCGAAGCTTTCTTT; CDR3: CASSPGGEAFF
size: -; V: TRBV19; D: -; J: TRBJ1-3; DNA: TGTGCCAGTAGTCGCTTAAGGGGTTCTATGGCTGGAAACACCATATATTTT; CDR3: CASSRLRGSMAGNTIYF
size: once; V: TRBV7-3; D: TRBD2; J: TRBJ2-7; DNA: TGTGCCAGCGGACCGGGACTAGCGGGGACCGAGCAGTACTTC; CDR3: CASGPGLAGTEQYF